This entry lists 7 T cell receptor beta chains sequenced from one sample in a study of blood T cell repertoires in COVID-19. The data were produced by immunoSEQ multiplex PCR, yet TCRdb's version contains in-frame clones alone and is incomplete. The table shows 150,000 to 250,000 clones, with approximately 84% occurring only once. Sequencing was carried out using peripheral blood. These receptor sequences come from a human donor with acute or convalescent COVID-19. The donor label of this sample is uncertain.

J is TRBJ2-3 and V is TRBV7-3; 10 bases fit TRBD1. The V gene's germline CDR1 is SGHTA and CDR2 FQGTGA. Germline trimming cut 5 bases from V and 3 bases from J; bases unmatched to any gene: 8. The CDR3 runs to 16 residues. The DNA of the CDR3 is TGTGCCAGCAGCCCCTTCGGGACAGGGGCGACAGATACGCAGTATTTT. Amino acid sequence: CASSPFGTGATDTQYF.

CDR3 coding DNA: TGTGCCAGCAGTGAACTGGCAGGGTGGCCGAACACTGAAGCTTTCTTT. Translation: CASSELAGWPNTEAFF. This chain links TRBV6-1 with TRBJ1-1, with a weak D call TRBD1 (5 bases). Trimming removed 2 bases at V and 1 base at J, with 14 bases between. The length of the CDR3 is 16 residues. The germline V gene encodes CDR1 MNHNS and CDR2 SASEGT.

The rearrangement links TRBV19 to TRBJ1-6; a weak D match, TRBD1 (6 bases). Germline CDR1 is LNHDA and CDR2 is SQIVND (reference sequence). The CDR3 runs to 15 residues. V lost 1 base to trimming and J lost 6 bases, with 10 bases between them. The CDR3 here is CASSIVTGINSPLHF. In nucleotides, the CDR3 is TGTGCCAGTAGTATAGTTACAGGGATTAATTCACCCCTCCACTTT.

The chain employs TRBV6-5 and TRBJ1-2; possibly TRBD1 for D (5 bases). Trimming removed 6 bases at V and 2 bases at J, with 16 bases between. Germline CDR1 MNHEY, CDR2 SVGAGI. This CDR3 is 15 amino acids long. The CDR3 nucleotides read TGTGCCAGCAGACCGACAGTGTCGACCAACTATGGCTACACCTTC. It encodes CASRPTVSTNYGYTF.

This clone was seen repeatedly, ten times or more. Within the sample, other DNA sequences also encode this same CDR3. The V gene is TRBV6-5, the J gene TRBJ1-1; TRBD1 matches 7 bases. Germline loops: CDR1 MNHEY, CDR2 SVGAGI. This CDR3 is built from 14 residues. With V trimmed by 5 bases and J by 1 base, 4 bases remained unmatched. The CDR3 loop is CASSRDSPNTEAFF. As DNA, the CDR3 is TGTGCCAGCAGTCGGGACAGCCCGAACACTGAAGCTTTCTTT.

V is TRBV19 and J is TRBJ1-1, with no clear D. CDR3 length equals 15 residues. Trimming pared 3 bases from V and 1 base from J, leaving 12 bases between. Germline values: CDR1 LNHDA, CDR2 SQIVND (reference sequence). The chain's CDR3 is CASSMGVIANTEAFF. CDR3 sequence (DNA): TGTGCCAGTAGTATGGGTGTGATAGCGAACACTGAAGCTTTCTTT.

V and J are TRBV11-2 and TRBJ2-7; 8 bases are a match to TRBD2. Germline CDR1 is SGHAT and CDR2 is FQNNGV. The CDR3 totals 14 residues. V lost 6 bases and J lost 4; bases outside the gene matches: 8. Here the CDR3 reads CASRLSGRFYEQYF. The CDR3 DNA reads TGTGCCAGCAGACTCAGCGGGAGATTTTACGAGCAGTACTTC.